This TCR beta chain emerged from a study of blood T cells in healthy people across ages. The second PCR ran about 6 to 12 cycles with a sample-barcoded 5' primer and J-beta primers. Via MiXCR, TCRdb re-called the 5' RACE reads, giving one row per CDR3 protein. The sample has roughly 790,000 distinct CDR3 sequences; 40% to 45% are singletons. This CDR3 has 17 residues. This chain uses TRBV21-1 with TRBJ1-5. TRBV21-1 is listed as a pseudogene. This sequence was found in a woman aged 60-75 years in good health. The material sequenced was blood. The CDR3 DNA reads TGTGCCAGCAGCAAAGTTCATGGGTTTGAGAAAGATCAGCCCCAGCATTTT. Protein sequence: CASSKVHGFEKDQPQHF.